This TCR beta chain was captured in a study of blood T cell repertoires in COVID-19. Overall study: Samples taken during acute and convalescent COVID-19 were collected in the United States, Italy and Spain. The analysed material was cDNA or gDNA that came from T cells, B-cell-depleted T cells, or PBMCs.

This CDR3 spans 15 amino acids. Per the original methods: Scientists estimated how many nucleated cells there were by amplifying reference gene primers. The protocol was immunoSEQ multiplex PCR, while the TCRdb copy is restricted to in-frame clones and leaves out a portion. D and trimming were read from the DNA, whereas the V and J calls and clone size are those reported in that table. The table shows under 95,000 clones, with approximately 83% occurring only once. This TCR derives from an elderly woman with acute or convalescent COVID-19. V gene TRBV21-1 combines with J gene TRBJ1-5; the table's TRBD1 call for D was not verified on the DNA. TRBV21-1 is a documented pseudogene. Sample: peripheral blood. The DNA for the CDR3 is TGTGCCAGCAGCAAGGACAGATTGCGCAATCAGCCCCAGCATTTT. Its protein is CASSKDRLRNQPQHF.